Shown below are 18 T cell receptor beta chains from a single sample sequenced in a study of blood T cell repertoires in COVID-19. Assay used: immunoSEQ multiplex PCR; TCRdb lists only in-frame clones, some missing. The top ten hold 9% to 15% of the sample, which has over 100,000 clones, roughly four fifths seen once. The sequencing sample was made of peripheral blood. Every receptor here comes from a woman in her sixties with acute or convalescent COVID-19.

V is TRBV5-4 and J is TRBJ1-1; D is unclear. Trimming pared 0 bases from V and 7 bases from J, leaving 16 bases between. CDR1 is SGHNT, CDR2 YYREEE, per germline (reference sequence). The CDR3 is 15 residues long. CDR3 amino acids: CASSLVSSLGGEAFF. For the CDR3, the DNA is TGTGCCAGCAGCTTGGTATCGTCCCTAGGTGGTGAAGCTTTCTTT.

This clone was picked up one time. The genes are TRBV5-6 and TRBJ2-3; 8 positions match TRBD1. The CDR3 runs 15 residues. Germline V lookup: CDR1 SGHDT, CDR2 YYEEEE. V gave up 0 bases and J gave up 4 bases; unmatched junction bases: 4. The CDR3 DNA reads TGTGCCAGCAGCTTGGCCAGGGGGCTCGCAGATACGCAGTATTTT. Translated: CASSLARGLADTQYF.

V gene TRBV28 combines with J gene TRBJ2-2, with a weak D call TRBD1 (6 bases). Germline assignment: CDR1 MDHEN and CDR2 SYDVKM. With 6 bases removed from V and 2 bases from J, the gap between germline ends came to 16 bases. This CDR3 is built from 16 residues. In DNA, the CDR3 is TGTGCCAGCAGCCGCCTAGGACAGATTAACACCGGGGAGCTGTTTTTT. It codes for CASSRLGQINTGELFF. Looking up the rest from reference TRBV28 and TRBJ2-2 gives the full variable domain: DVKVTQSSRYLVKRTGEKVFLECVQDMDHENMFWYRQDPGLGLRLIYFSYDVKMKEKGDIPEGYSVSREKKERFSLILESASTNQTSMYLCASSRLGQINTGELFFGEGSRLTVL.

The genes are TRBV6-1 and TRBJ1-1, with D perhaps TRBD1 (5 bases). V dropped 4 bases and J dropped 0 bases, with 21 bases sitting between them. The CDR3 totals 18 residues. Germline CDR1 is MNHNS and CDR2 is SASEGT. The CDR3 DNA reads as TGTGCCAGCAGTGCCACCGCAAGGGGAACGGCGGTGAACACTGAAGCTTTCTTT. As protein: CASSATARGTAVNTEAFF.

The V and J genes are TRBV9 and TRBJ1-2, with D hard to call. Trimming pared 0 bases from V and 8 bases from J, leaving 8 bases between. Germline CDR1 SGDLS, CDR2 YYNGEE. The CDR3 is 12 amino acids. The chain's CDR3 is CASSVGGRGYTF. The CDR3 nucleotides are TGTGCCAGCAGCGTAGGAGGGAGAGGCTACACCTTC. The entire variable domain, with the rest obtained from reference TRBV9 and TRBJ1-2, is as follows: DSGVTQTPKHLITATGQRVTLRCSPRSGDLSVYWYQQSLDQGLQFLIQYYNGEERAKGNILERFSAQQFPDLHSELNLSSLELGDSALYFCASSVGGRGYTFGSGTRLTVV.

The V gene is TRBV29-1, the J gene TRBJ2-1, with 7 bases that match TRBD1. Germline trimming cut 8 bases from V and 7 bases from J; bases unmatched to any gene: 11. The length of the CDR3 is 13 residues. Germline loops: CDR1 SQVTM, CDR2 ANQGSEA. This chain's CDR3 is CSHGRGIKNEQFF. CDR3 sequence (DNA): TGCAGCCACGGCAGGGGGATTAAGAATGAGCAGTTCTTC.

This sequence joins TRBV11-2 and TRBJ2-5, with a possible D match to TRBD2 (5 bases). Germline V CDR1 and CDR2: SGHAT, FQNNGV. The length of the CDR3 is 12 residues. V lost 2 bases and J 4 bases, leaving 5 bases between the germline ends. The CDR3 region is CASSLRGETQYF. The DNA for the CDR3 is TGTGCCAGCAGCTTACGGGGAGAGACCCAGTACTTC.

This rearrangement joins TRBV30 to TRBJ1-4; possibly TRBD1 for D (6 bases). The CDR3 is made up of 12 amino acids. V lost 5 bases to trimming and J lost 4 bases, with 8 bases between them. Germline V CDR1 and CDR2: GTSNPN, SVGIG (reference sequence). The CDR3: CAWYRDNEKLFF. CDR3 DNA sequence: TGTGCCTGGTACAGGGATAATGAAAAACTGTTTTTT.

The chain combines TRBV5-4 with TRBJ1-2; weak D call: TRBD1 (5 bases). Trimming took 4 bases from V and 5 from J, leaving 12 bases between them. Germline CDR1 SGHNT, CDR2 YYREEE (reference sequence). The CDR3 covers 13 residues. As DNA, the CDR3 is TGTGCCAGCAGCCAAAGGAGGGGTTATGGCTACACCTTC. As protein: CASSQRRGYGYTF.

In its sample, this clone was seen a few times. The J gene is TRBJ2-5, the V gene TRBV10-3, with a tentative D call TRBD1 (5 bases). V shed 4 bases and J shed 6 bases, with 15 bases lying between them. Germline lookup yields CDR1 ENHRY and CDR2 SYGVKD. This CDR3 has 14 residues. CDR3 DNA: TGTGCCATCAGTGCGACAGATGGCAAACAGACCCAGTACTTC. It yields the protein CAISATDGKQTQYF.

The chain combines TRBV7-3 with TRBJ2-2, with D maybe TRBD1 (5 bases). Germline values: CDR1 SGHTA, CDR2 FQGTGA. CDR3 length: 14 residues. Trimming pared 6 bases from V and 1 base from J, leaving 9 bases between. Written as DNA, the CDR3 is TGTGCCAGCAGGTCTCAGGGGAACACCGGGGAGCTGTTTTTT. This encodes CASRSQGNTGELFF.

This chain connects TRBV27 to TRBJ2-7; D is perhaps TRBD1 (5 bases). The ends were cut back, 3 bases at V and 3 bases at J, with 12 bases in the middle. The V gene's germline CDR1 is MNHEY and CDR2 SMNVEV (reference sequence). The CDR3 has 14 amino acids. This CDR3 reads CASSLETADYEQYV. CDR3 nucleotide sequence: TGTGCCAGCAGTTTGGAGACAGCTGACTACGAGCAGTACGTC.

The rearrangement links TRBV4-1 to TRBJ2-5; 10 bases fit TRBD1. Germline CDR1 is MGHRA and CDR2 is YSYEKL. V gave up 2 bases and J gave up 5 bases; unmatched junction bases: 11. This CDR3 is 17 amino acids long. The CDR3 coding sequence is TGCGCCAGCAGCCAACGACAGGGGGCCCCCGATCTGGAGACCCAGTACTTC. It yields the protein CASSQRQGAPDLETQYF.

This rearrangement joins TRBV24-1 to TRBJ1-5; no clear D. Between the trimmed V and J ends, which lost 2 bases and 1 base, there was a span of 5 bases. The CDR3 is made up of 14 amino acids. Germline lookup yields CDR1 KGHDR and CDR2 SFDVKD. CDR3 region: CATSDSESNQPQHF. The CDR3 DNA reads TGTGCCACCAGTGATTCTGAGAGCAATCAGCCCCAGCATTTT.

The J gene is TRBJ1-2, the V gene TRBV28, with a weak D call TRBD1 (5 bases). This CDR3 is 12 amino acids long. V gave up 3 bases and J gave up 9 bases, with 11 bases separating them. Germline CDR1 MDHEN, CDR2 SYDVKM. The CDR3 protein is CASSLGLVRYTF. The CDR3 nucleotides read TGTGCCAGCAGTTTGGGACTGGTGCGCTACACCTTC.

CDR3 loop: CATSRPTGTAGNTIYF. The CDR3, as DNA: TGTGCCACCAGCAGACCCACCGGGACAGCTGGAAACACCATATATTTT. This rearrangement joins TRBV15 to TRBJ1-3; 7 positions agree with TRBD1. The ends lost 2 bases at V and 2 bases at J; junction bases unmatched: 6. The CDR3 runs 16 residues. The germline gives CDR1 LNHNV, CDR2 YYDKDF (reference sequence).

V is TRBV6-5 and J is TRBJ2-7, with D possibly called TRBD1 or TRBD2 (5 bases each). The V end was cut by 10 bases, the J end by 5 bases, with 12 bases between. The germline V gene has CDR1 MNHEY and CDR2 SVGAGI. This CDR3 region has 11 residues. The CDR3 nucleotides read TGTGCCACCAGGGCCGGGGACGAGCAGTACTTC. Translated: CATRAGDEQYF.

CDR3 DNA: TGTGCCAGCCGCACGTACAGTGAGGAAAAACTGTTTTTT. This gives the protein CASRTYSEEKLFF. The chain recombines TRBV12-3 or TRBV12-4 with TRBJ1-4; D gene unclear. V was trimmed by 8 bases and J by 8 bases, leaving 15 bases between them. CDR3 length: 13 residues.